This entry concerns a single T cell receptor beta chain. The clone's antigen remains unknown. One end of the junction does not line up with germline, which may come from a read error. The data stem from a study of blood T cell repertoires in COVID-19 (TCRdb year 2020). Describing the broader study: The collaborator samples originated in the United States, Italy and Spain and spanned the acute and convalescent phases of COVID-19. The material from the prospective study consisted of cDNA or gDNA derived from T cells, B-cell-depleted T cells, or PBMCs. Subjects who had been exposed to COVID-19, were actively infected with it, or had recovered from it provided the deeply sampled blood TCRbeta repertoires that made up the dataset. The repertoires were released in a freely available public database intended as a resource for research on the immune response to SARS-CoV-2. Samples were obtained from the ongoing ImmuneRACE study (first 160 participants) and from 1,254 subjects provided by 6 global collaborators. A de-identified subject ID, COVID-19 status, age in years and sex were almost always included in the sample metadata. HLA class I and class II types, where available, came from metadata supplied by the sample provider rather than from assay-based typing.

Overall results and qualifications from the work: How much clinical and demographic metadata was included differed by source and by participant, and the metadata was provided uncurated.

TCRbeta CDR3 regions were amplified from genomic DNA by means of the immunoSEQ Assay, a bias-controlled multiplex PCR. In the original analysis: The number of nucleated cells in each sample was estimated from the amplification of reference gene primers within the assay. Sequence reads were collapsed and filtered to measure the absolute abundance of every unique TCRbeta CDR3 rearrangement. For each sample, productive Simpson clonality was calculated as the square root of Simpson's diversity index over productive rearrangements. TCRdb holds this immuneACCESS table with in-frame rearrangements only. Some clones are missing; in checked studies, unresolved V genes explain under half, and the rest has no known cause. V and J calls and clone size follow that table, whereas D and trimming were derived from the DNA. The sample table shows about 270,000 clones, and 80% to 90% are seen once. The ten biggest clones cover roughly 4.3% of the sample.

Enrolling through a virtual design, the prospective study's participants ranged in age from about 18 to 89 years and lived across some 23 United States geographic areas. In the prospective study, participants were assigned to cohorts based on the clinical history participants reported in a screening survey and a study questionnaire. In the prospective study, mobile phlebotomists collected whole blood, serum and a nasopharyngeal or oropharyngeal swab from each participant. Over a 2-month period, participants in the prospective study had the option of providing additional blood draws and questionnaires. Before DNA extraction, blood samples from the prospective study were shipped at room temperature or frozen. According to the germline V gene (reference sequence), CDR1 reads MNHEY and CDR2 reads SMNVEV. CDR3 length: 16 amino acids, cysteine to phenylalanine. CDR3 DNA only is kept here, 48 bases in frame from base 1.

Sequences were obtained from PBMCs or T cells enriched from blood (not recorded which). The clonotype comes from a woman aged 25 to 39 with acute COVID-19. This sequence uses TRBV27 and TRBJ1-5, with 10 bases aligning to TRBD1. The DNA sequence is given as TGTGCCAGCAGGTTATGGGGACAGGGGATAAATCAGCCCCAGCATTTT. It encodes CASRLWGQGINQPQHF.